This is a list of T cell receptor beta chains from one sample in a study of T cells after yellow fever vaccination. A single record per CDR3 protein comes from TCRdb applying MiXCR to the 5' RACE reads. The table has some 390,000 distinct CDR3 sequences, approximately 19% seen once. This sample comprised PBMCs, obtained before the yellow fever booster vaccination. The source of these receptors is a young man who received the YFV17D yellow fever vaccine. The CDR3 runs from the conserved cysteine through the conserved F or W. A D gene is named only where the DNA matches it firmly. Clone sizes are given selectively: once, few, many, or a class where the clone is expanded.

d_call: -
j_call: TRBJ1-2
v_call: TRBV20-1
clone_size: few
cdr3_nt: TGCAGTGCTAGATTTACCTCGGGGGCGGCTGGCTACACCTTC
cdr3_aa: CSARFTSGAAGYTF

d_call: TRBD2
j_call: TRBJ2-1
v_call: TRBV7-3
clone_size: few
cdr3_nt: TGTGCCAGCTTACATAGCGGACTAGCGGGGACGGGTGAGCAGTTCTTC
cdr3_aa: CASLHSGLAGTGEQFF

d_call: -
j_call: TRBJ1-2
v_call: TRBV4-3
clone_size: -
cdr3_nt: TGCGCCAGCAGCCAAGAGGCTCGTTTTTATGGCTACACCTTC
cdr3_aa: CASSQEARFYGYTF

d_call: -
j_call: TRBJ2-6
v_call: TRBV23-1
clone_size: -
cdr3_nt: TGCGCCAGCAGTCAAACGGGGGCTGGGGCCAACGTCCTGACTTTC
cdr3_aa: CASSQTGAGANVLTF

d_call: -
j_call: TRBJ1-1
v_call: TRBV3-1
clone_size: few
cdr3_nt: TGTGCCAGCAGCCGCCTGTATGAAGCTTTCTTT
cdr3_aa: CASSRLYEAFF

d_call: -
j_call: TRBJ1-1
v_call: TRBV10-3
clone_size: many
cdr3_nt: TGTGCCATCAGTGAGTGGGTGAACACTGAAGCTTTCTTT
cdr3_aa: CAISEWVNTEAFF

d_call: TRBD2
j_call: TRBJ2-2
v_call: TRBV5-6
clone_size: few
cdr3_nt: TGTGCCAGCAGCCGATGGACTAGCGGGGGGGCAGGGGAGCTGTTTTTT
cdr3_aa: CASSRWTSGGAGELFF

d_call: TRBD1
j_call: TRBJ1-1
v_call: TRBV9
clone_size: few
cdr3_nt: TGTGCCAGCAGCGTAGCAGGGGGGCAGTTTGAAGCTTTCTTT
cdr3_aa: CASSVAGGQFEAFF

d_call: -
j_call: TRBJ2-7
v_call: TRBV4-3
clone_size: -
cdr3_nt: TGCGCCAGCAGCCAAGAGGCGCGACAGGTGGGGTACTACGAGCAGTACTTC
cdr3_aa: CASSQEARQVGYYEQYF

d_call: TRBD2
j_call: TRBJ2-6
v_call: TRBV4-1
clone_size: few
cdr3_nt: TGCGCCAGCAGATTAGCGGGGGGGCCGGATGGGGCCAACGTCCTGACTTTC
cdr3_aa: CASRLAGGPDGANVLTF

d_call: -
j_call: TRBJ2-5
v_call: TRBV29-1
clone_size: -
cdr3_nt: TGCAGCGTTGAACCACGTACAGGGAGGCAAGAGACCCAGTACTTC
cdr3_aa: CSVEPRTGRQETQYF

d_call: TRBD1
j_call: TRBJ1-2
v_call: TRBV20-1
clone_size: -
cdr3_nt: TGCAGTGCTAGAGATAGACAGGGGCTTGGCTACACCTTC
cdr3_aa: CSARDRQGLGYTF

d_call: -
j_call: TRBJ2-3
v_call: TRBV29-1
clone_size: -
cdr3_nt: TGCACTACAAGGGGGGGCAGAGCAGATACGCAGTATTTT
cdr3_aa: CTTRGGRADTQYF

d_call: -
j_call: TRBJ1-5
v_call: TRBV7-2
clone_size: few
cdr3_nt: TGTGCCAGCAGCCCCGTGGAGGGTCATCAGCCCCAGCATTTT
cdr3_aa: CASSPVEGHQPQHF

d_call: -
j_call: TRBJ2-7
v_call: TRBV6-2/TRBV6-3
clone_size: -
cdr3_nt: TGTGCCAGCAGCTCGGGAGAGGAGGCCCACGAGCAGTACTTC
cdr3_aa: CASSSGEEAHEQYF

d_call: -
j_call: TRBJ2-1
v_call: TRBV4-1
clone_size: -
cdr3_nt: TGCGCCAGCAGCCAAGACCCACTAAATGAGCAGTTCTTC
cdr3_aa: CASSQDPLNEQFF

d_call: -
j_call: TRBJ1-1
v_call: TRBV7-2
clone_size: -
cdr3_nt: TGTGCCAGCAGCCAACGCCATGGCATGAACACTGAAGCTTTCTTT
cdr3_aa: CASSQRHGMNTEAFF

d_call: TRBD1
j_call: TRBJ2-7
v_call: TRBV12-3/TRBV12-4
clone_size: -
cdr3_nt: TGTGCCAGCAGTTTAGACAGGGGGCGGAACGAGCAGTACTTC
cdr3_aa: CASSLDRGRNEQYF

d_call: -
j_call: TRBJ1-1
v_call: TRBV25-1
clone_size: -
cdr3_nt: TGTGCCAGCAGTGACCAAACCCGTGGGGCCACGAACACTGAAGCTTTCTTT
cdr3_aa: CASSDQTRGATNTEAFF

d_call: -
j_call: TRBJ1-1
v_call: TRBV6-5
clone_size: many
cdr3_nt: TGTGCCAGCAGAGGGGAGACTGAAGCTTTCTTT
cdr3_aa: CASRGETEAFF

d_call: -
j_call: TRBJ2-1
v_call: TRBV7-9
clone_size: -
cdr3_nt: TGTGCCAGCAGCCCCGAGGTCGGGAGATCCTACAATGAGCAGTTCTTC
cdr3_aa: CASSPEVGRSYNEQFF

d_call: -
j_call: TRBJ2-3
v_call: TRBV6-6
clone_size: few
cdr3_nt: TGTGCCAGCAGTTTGGTGAGCTCTAGCACAGATACGCAGTATTTT
cdr3_aa: CASSLVSSSTDTQYF

d_call: -
j_call: TRBJ2-3
v_call: TRBV4-3
clone_size: few
cdr3_nt: TGCGCCAGCAGCCAAGCGGAAAGCACAGATACGCAGTATTTT
cdr3_aa: CASSQAESTDTQYF

d_call: -
j_call: TRBJ2-1
v_call: TRBV5-6
clone_size: many
cdr3_nt: TGTGCCAGCAGCATGGGCGGGAAAGCCTACAATGAGCAGTTCTTC
cdr3_aa: CASSMGGKAYNEQFF

d_call: -
j_call: TRBJ1-2
v_call: TRBV25-1
clone_size: many
cdr3_nt: TGTGCCAGCAGTGAGGCAGGCGGAGCTAACTATGGCTACACCTTC
cdr3_aa: CASSEAGGANYGYTF

d_call: TRBD1
j_call: TRBJ1-2
v_call: TRBV9
clone_size: -
cdr3_nt: TGTGCCAGCAGCGTTCGGACAGGGTATGGCTACACCTTC
cdr3_aa: CASSVRTGYGYTF

d_call: -
j_call: TRBJ2-3
v_call: TRBV20-1
clone_size: -
cdr3_nt: TGCAGTGCTAGTCCCCCGGCGGGACAGATACTCACAGATACGCAGTATTTT
cdr3_aa: CSASPPAGQILTDTQYF

d_call: -
j_call: TRBJ1-5
v_call: TRBV3-1
clone_size: few
cdr3_nt: TGTGCCAGCAGCCAAGATCTATGGCAGGGCCCCCAGCCCCAGCATTTT
cdr3_aa: CASSQDLWQGPQPQHF

d_call: -
j_call: TRBJ1-1
v_call: TRBV29-1
clone_size: many
cdr3_nt: TGCAGCGTGGGGAGGGGAGACACTGAAGCTTTCTTT
cdr3_aa: CSVGRGDTEAFF

d_call: -
j_call: TRBJ2-7
v_call: TRBV7-9
clone_size: few
cdr3_nt: TGTGCCAGCAGCCCCGAGGGATCGTACGAGCAGTACTTC
cdr3_aa: CASSPEGSYEQYF

d_call: -
j_call: TRBJ1-1
v_call: TRBV7-2
clone_size: -
cdr3_nt: TGTGCCAGCAGCTCCTGGGCAGCGAACACTGAAGCTTTCTTT
cdr3_aa: CASSSWAANTEAFF

d_call: TRBD1
j_call: TRBJ1-2
v_call: TRBV27
clone_size: once
cdr3_nt: TGTGCCAGCAGTTTCCAGGGGGACTCTGGCTACACCTTC
cdr3_aa: CASSFQGDSGYTF

d_call: -
j_call: TRBJ1-2
v_call: TRBV6-6
clone_size: -
cdr3_nt: TGTGCCAGCAGTTACGAGGGAGGAGGGGTGGAGTATGGCTACACCTTC
cdr3_aa: CASSYEGGGVEYGYTF

d_call: -
j_call: TRBJ2-2
v_call: TRBV12-3/TRBV12-4
clone_size: -
cdr3_nt: TGTGCCAGCAGTTTCGGAGGGATCACCGGGGAGCTGTTTTTT
cdr3_aa: CASSFGGITGELFF

d_call: -
j_call: TRBJ1-1
v_call: TRBV20-1
clone_size: few
cdr3_nt: TGCAGTGCTAGCCCTGGTGTTCGGGCCCGGGACACTGAAGCTTTCTTT
cdr3_aa: CSASPGVRARDTEAFF

d_call: -
j_call: TRBJ2-7
v_call: TRBV5-1
clone_size: many
cdr3_nt: TGTGCCAGCAGCTTAGACGGCTACGAGCAGTACTTC
cdr3_aa: CASSLDGYEQYF

d_call: -
j_call: TRBJ1-1
v_call: TRBV4-1
clone_size: few
cdr3_nt: TGCGCCAGCGGGACACAAAACACTGAAGCTTTCTTT
cdr3_aa: CASGTQNTEAFF

d_call: TRBD1
j_call: TRBJ2-5
v_call: TRBV13
clone_size: -
cdr3_nt: TGTGCCAGCAGCTATTACAGGGGGCAAGAGACCCAGTACTTC
cdr3_aa: CASSYYRGQETQYF

d_call: -
j_call: TRBJ1-6
v_call: TRBV5-1
clone_size: -
cdr3_nt: TGCGCCAGCAGCTTGCTACCGGTCGGGGATTATAATTCACCCCTCCACTTT
cdr3_aa: CASSLLPVGDYNSPLHF

d_call: -
j_call: TRBJ2-3
v_call: TRBV12-5
clone_size: -
cdr3_nt: TGTGCTAGTGGTCCCCCGTCTTCAGATACGCAGTATTTT
cdr3_aa: CASGPPSSDTQYF

d_call: -
j_call: TRBJ1-5
v_call: TRBV27
clone_size: few
cdr3_nt: TGTGCCAGCCGGCAGGGTGTAAGCAATCAGCCCCAGCATTTT
cdr3_aa: CASRQGVSNQPQHF

d_call: TRBD1
j_call: TRBJ2-5
v_call: TRBV7-9
clone_size: few
cdr3_nt: TGTGCCAGCACCGAAAGCAGGGGGGAGACCCAGTACTTC
cdr3_aa: CASTESRGETQYF

d_call: TRBD1
j_call: TRBJ2-2
v_call: TRBV7-2
clone_size: -
cdr3_nt: TGTGCCAGCAGCTGGCGACAGGGGGGGGCCGGGGAGCTGTTTTTT
cdr3_aa: CASSWRQGGAGELFF

d_call: TRBD2
j_call: TRBJ2-3
v_call: TRBV5-1
clone_size: many
cdr3_nt: TGCGCCAGCAGCTTTCAGCGGGGGGATACGCAGTATTTT
cdr3_aa: CASSFQRGDTQYF

d_call: -
j_call: TRBJ2-1
v_call: TRBV20-1
clone_size: -
cdr3_nt: TGCAGTGCTAGAGATCCCAGCGGCCCAAATGAAAATGAGCAGTTCTTC
cdr3_aa: CSARDPSGPNENEQFF

d_call: -
j_call: TRBJ2-1
v_call: TRBV5-6
clone_size: few
cdr3_nt: TGTGCCAGCACCCTAAAACTACTCGGCTCCTACAATGAGCAGTTCTTC
cdr3_aa: CASTLKLLGSYNEQFF

d_call: -
j_call: TRBJ2-2
v_call: TRBV3-1
clone_size: -
cdr3_nt: TGTGCCAGCAGAAAGAGGACAGACGCGAACACCGGGGAGCTGTTTTTT
cdr3_aa: CASRKRTDANTGELFF

d_call: -
j_call: TRBJ1-1
v_call: TRBV29-1
clone_size: many
cdr3_nt: TGCAGCGTTGATCGGCAGTTTTTGGGAGCTTTCTTT
cdr3_aa: CSVDRQFLGAFF